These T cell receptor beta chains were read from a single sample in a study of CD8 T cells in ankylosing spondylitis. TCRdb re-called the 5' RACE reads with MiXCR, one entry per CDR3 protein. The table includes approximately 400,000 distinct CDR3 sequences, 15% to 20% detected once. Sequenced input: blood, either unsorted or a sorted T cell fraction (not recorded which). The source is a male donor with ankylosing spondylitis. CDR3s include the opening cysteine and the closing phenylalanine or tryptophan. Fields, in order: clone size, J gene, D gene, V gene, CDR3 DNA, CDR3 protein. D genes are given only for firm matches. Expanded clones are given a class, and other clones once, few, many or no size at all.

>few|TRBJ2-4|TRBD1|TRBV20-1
TGCAGTGTCCCGGACAGGCAAAAAAACATTCAGTACTTC
CSVPDRQKNIQYF
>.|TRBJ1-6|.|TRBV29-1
TGCAGCGTGGGGGATCATAATTCACCCCTCCACTTT
CSVGDHNSPLHF
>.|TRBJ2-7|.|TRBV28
TGTGCCAGCAGTTCGTTTGGTGTTGGGTCCTACGAGCAGTACTTC
CASSSFGVGSYEQYF
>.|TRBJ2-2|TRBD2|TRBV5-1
TGCGCCAGCAGCGTACCTACTAGCGGCTCGAACACCGGGGAGCTGTTTTTT
CASSVPTSGSNTGELFF
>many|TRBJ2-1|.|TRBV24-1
TGTGCCACCAGTGATGGCGGGTACAATGAGCAGTTCTTC
CATSDGGYNEQFF
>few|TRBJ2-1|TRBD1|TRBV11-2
TGTGCCAGCAGCCGTGGGACAGGGGTTGGCAATGAGCAGTTCTTC
CASSRGTGVGNEQFF
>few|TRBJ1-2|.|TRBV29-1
TGCAGCGTTGAATGGGGTACCCAAAACTATGGCTACACCTTC
CSVEWGTQNYGYTF
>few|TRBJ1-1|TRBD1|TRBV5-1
TGCGCCAGCAGCTTGGGACAGGGGGCAAGGGACACTGAAGCTTTCTTT
CASSLGQGARDTEAFF
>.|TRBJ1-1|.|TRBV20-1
TGCAGTGCCCGGGACACGCTGAACACTGAAGCTTTCTTT
CSARDTLNTEAFF
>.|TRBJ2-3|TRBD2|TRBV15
TGTGCCACCATCACTAAGACTAGCGGGGCTCGCACAGATACGCAGTATTTT
CATITKTSGARTDTQYF
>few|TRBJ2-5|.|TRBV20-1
TGCAGTGCATTCGACTCCAGTATTCAAGAGACCCAGTACTTC
CSAFDSSIQETQYF
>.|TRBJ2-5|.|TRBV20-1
TGCAGTGCTAACCCCGCCCTGGGTCCCCCCCAAGAGACCCAGTACTTC
CSANPALGPPQETQYF
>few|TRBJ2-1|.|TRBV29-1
TGCAGCATTCCGTTCGGGGGCAGCTACAATGAGCAGTTCTTC
CSIPFGGSYNEQFF
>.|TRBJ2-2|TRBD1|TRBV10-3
TGTGCCATCAGTGCCGTACAGGGGACCGGGGAGCTGTTTTTT
CAISAVQGTGELFF
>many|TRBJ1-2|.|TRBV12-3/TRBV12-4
TGTGCCAGCAGTGAATTGGGACGGAGTGTTGGCTACACCTTC
CASSELGRSVGYTF
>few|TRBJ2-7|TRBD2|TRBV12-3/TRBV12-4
TGTGCCAGCAGTCAAAAACGGGGTTTACGGACTAGCGGCTCCTACGAGCAGTACTTC
CASSQKRGLRTSGSYEQYF
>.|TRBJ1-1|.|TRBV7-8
TGTGCCAGCAGCTTAGAGGTCGGGGCTGTAGGGAACACTGAAGCTTTCTTT
CASSLEVGAVGNTEAFF
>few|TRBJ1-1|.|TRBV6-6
TGTGCCAGCACTACAGGGAGACGGGCTTTCTTT
CASTTGRRAFF
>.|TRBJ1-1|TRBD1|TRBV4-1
TGCGCCAGCAGCCCAGGGGGACAGTTCGGTTTCGAAGCTTTCTTT
CASSPGGQFGFEAFF
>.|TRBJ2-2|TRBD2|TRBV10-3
TGTGCTATCGGGACTAGCGATCCGAACACCGGGGAGCTGTTTTTT
CAIGTSDPNTGELFF
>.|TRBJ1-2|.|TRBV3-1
TGTGCCAGCAGGGACTCGGGTTCTAACTATGGCTACACCTTC
CASRDSGSNYGYTF
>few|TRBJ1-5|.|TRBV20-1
TGCAGTGCTAGGGACATACGCAATCAGCCCCAGCATTTT
CSARDIRNQPQHF